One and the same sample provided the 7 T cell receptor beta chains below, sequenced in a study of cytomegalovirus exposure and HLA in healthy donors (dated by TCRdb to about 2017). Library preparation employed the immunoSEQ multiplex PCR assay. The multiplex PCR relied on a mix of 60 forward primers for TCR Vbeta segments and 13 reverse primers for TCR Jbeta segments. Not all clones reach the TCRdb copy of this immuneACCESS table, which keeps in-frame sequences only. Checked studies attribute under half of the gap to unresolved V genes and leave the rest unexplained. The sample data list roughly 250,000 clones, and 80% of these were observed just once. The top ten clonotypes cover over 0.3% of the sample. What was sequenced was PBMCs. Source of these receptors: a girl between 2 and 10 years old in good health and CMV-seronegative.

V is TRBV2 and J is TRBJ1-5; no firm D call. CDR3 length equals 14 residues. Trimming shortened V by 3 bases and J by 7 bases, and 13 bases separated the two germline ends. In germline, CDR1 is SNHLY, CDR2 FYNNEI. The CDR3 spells CASSERVLAQPQHF. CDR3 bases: TGTGCCAGCAGTGAGAGGGTACTGGCCCAGCCCCAGCATTTT. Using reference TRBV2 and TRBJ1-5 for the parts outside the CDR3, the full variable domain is EPEVTQTPSHQVTQMGQEVILRCVPISNHLYFYWYRQILGQKVEFLVSFYNNEISEKSEIFDDQFSVERPDGSNFTLKIRSTKLEDSAMYFCASSERVLAQPQHFGDGTRLSIL.

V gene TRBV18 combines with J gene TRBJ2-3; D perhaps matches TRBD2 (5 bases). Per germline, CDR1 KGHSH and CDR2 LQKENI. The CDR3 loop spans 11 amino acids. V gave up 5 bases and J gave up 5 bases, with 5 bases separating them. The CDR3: CASSAGDTQYF. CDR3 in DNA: TGTGCCAGCTCAGCGGGAGATACGCAGTATTTT.

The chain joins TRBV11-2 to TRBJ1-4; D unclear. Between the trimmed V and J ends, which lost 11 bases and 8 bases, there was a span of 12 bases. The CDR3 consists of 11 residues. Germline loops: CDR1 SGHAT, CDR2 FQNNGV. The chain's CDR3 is CAVGFGEKLFF. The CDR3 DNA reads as TGTGCCGTGGGCTTCGGCGAAAAACTGTTTTTT.

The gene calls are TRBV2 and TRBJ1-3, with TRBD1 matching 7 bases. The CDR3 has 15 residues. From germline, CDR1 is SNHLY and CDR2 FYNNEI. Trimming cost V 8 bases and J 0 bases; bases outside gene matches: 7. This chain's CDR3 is CASDRDFASGNTIYF. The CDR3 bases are TGTGCCAGCGACAGGGATTTCGCCTCTGGAAACACCATATATTTT.

The CDR3 loop reads CASSQDRGSSYNEQFF. CDR3 DNA sequence: TGTGCCAGCAGCCAAGATCGCGGGTCCTCCTACAATGAGCAGTTCTTC. The chain links TRBV4-2 to TRBJ2-1, with D possibly being TRBD2 (5 bases). The CDR3 totals 16 residues. The germline CDR1 and CDR2 sequences are LGHNA and YNFKEQ. Trimming left V 0 bases short and J 0 bases short, with 9 bases between.

The CDR3 sequence is CASSPSGRIYEQYF. CDR3 in DNA: TGTGCCAGCTCACCGAGCGGGAGGATTTACGAGCAGTACTTC. The chain combines TRBV18 with TRBJ2-7; 9 bases line up with TRBD2. Unmatched junction bases numbered 4, after V lost 3 bases and J lost 4 bases. The CDR3 covers 14 residues. Germline CDR1 KGHSH, CDR2 LQKENI.

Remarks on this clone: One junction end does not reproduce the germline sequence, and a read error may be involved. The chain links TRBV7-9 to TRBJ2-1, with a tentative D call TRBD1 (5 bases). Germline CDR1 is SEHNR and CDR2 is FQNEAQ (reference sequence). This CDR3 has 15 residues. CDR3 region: CSSSSDPDSFNEQFF. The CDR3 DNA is TGTTCCAGCAGCTCAGACCCCGACAGCTTCAATGAGCAGTTCTTC.